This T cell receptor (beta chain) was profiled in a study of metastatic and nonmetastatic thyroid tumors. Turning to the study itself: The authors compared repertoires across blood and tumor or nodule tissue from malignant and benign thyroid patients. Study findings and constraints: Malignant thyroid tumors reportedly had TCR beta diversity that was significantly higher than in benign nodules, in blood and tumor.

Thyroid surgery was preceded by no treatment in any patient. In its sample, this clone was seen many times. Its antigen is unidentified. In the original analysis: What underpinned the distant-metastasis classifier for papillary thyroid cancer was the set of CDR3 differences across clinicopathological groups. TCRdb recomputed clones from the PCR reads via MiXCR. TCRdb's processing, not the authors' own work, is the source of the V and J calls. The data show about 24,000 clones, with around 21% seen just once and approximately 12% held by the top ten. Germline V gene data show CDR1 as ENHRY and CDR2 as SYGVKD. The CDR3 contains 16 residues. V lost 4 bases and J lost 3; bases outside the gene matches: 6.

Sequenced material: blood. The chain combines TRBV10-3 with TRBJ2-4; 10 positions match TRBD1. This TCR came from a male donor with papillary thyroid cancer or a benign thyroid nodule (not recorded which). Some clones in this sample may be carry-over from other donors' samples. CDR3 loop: CAISGRQGAYKNIQYF. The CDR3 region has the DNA TGTGCCATCAGTGGGAGACAGGGGGCTTACAAAAACATTCAGTACTTC.